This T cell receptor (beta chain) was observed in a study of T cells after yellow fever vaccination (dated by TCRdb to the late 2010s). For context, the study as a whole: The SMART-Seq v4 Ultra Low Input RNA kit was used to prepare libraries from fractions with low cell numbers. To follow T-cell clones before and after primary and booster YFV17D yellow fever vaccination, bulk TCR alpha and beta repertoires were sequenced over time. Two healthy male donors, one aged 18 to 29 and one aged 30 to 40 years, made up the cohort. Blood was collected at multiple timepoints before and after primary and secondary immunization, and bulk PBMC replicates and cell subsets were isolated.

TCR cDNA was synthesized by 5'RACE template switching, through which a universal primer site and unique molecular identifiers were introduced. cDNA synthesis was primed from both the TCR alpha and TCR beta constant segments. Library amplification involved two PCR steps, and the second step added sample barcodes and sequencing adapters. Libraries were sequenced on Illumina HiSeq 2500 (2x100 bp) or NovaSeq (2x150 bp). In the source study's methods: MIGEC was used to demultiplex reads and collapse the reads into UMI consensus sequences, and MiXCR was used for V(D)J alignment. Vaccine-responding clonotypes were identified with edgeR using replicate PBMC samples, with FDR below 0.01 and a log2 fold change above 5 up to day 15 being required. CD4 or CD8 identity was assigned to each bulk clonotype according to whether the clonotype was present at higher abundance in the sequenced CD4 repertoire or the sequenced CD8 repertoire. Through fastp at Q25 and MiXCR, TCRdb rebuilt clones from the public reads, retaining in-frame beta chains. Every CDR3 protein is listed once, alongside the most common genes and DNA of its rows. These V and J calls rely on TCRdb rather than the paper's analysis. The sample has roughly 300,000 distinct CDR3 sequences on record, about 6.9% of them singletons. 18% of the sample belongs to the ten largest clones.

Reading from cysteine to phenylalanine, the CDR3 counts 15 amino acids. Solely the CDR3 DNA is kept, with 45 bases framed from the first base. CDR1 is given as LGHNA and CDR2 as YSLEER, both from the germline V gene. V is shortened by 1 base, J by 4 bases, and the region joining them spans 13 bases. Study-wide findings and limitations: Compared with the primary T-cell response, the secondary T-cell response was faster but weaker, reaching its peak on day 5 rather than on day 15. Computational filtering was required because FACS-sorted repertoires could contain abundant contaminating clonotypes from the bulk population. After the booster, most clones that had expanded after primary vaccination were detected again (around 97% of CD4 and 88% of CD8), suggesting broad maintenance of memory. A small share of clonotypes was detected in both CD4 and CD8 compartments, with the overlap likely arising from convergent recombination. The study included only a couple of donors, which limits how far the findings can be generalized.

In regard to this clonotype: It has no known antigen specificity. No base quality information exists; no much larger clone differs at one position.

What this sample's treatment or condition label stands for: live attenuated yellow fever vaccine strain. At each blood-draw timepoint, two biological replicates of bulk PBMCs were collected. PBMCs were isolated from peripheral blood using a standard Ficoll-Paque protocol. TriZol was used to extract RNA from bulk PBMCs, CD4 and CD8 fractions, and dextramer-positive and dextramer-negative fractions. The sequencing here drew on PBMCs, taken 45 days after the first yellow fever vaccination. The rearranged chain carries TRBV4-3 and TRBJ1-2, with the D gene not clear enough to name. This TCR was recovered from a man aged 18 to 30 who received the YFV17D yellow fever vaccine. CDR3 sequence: CASSQVGQEIYGYTF. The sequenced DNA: TGCGCCAGCAGCCAAGTAGGGCAGGAGATCTATGGCTACACCTTC.